The rows below give T cell receptor beta chains drawn from one sample of a study of T cells in Graves' hyperthyroidism and ophthalmopathy. Each CDR3 protein is one row after TCRdb ran MiXCR on the multiplex PCR reads. The table has about 350,000 distinct CDR3 sequences, around 18% seen once. The specimen sequenced was blood. The receptors come from a woman in her thirties or forties with Graves' ophthalmopathy. CDR3s include the opening cysteine and the closing phenylalanine or tryptophan. Each record gives: J gene, D gene, V gene, CDR3 protein. A D gene is named only where the DNA matches it firmly.

>TRBJ2-7|NA|TRBV28
CASSLFRWSIGAAGEQCF
>TRBJ2-7|TRBD2|TRBV12-3/TRBV12-4
CASATSGSVNEQYF
>TRBJ2-2|TRBD1|TRBV6-5
CASSYDLRGSAGELFF
>TRBJ2-5|NA|TRBV7-8
CASSLFYREETQYF
>TRBJ2-7|TRBD1|TRBV28
CASSSLSGGLTYEQYF
>TRBJ1-5|NA|TRBV28
CASSPHGGRNQPQHF
>TRBJ2-7|NA|TRBV6-5
CASSYRRQRNRPYEQYF
>TRBJ2-7|NA|TRBV5-1
CASSFGAGGTHEQYF
>TRBJ2-2|NA|TRBV10-3
CAKAPDGQNTGELFF
>TRBJ1-1|TRBD1|TRBV12-3/TRBV12-4
CASILQGMRNTEAFF
>TRBJ2-2|TRBD2|TRBV20-1
CSARESGSEGGELFF
>TRBJ2-7|NA|TRBV6-1
CASRGTGGGPYEQYF
>TRBJ1-1|NA|TRBV19
CASSIGILGGTGLNTEAFF
>TRBJ2-7|NA|TRBV28
CASSTSGAGRDYEQYF
>TRBJ2-7|TRBD2|TRBV7-2
CASSLELAGNSDF
>TRBJ2-4|TRBD2|TRBV6-1
CASSEEGGWLAKNIQYF
>TRBJ1-1|TRBD1|TRBV6-5
CASSPGQGEGTEAFF
>TRBJ1-6|TRBD1|TRBV12-3/TRBV12-4
CASSRTGDSPLHF
>TRBJ2-7|NA|TRBV12-3/TRBV12-4
CASSFVVGRGISYEQYF
>TRBJ1-2|TRBD1|TRBV29-1
CSVEQGDWGYTF
>TRBJ2-5|NA|TRBV4-3
CASSQESLAETQYF
>TRBJ2-7|NA|TRBV6-5
CASSYSGRYEQYF
>TRBJ2-5|NA|TRBV2
CASRTFQETQYF
>TRBJ1-1|NA|TRBV14
CASSQTAMNTEAFF
>TRBJ2-7|NA|TRBV6-1
CASSERAESYEQYF
>TRBJ2-2|NA|TRBV11-2
CASSLISGELFF
>TRBJ2-5|NA|TRBV28
CASSQPHTREGKETQYF
>TRBJ1-6|NA|TRBV12-3/TRBV12-4
CATRLGGNSPLHF
>TRBJ1-1|NA|TRBV6-5
CASSYSQGNTEAFF
>TRBJ2-7|TRBD1|TRBV20-1
CSAEPDRAHEQYF
>TRBJ1-2|NA|TRBV10-3
CAISGLVGYTF
>TRBJ2-1|TRBD2|TRBV5-1
CASSSLAGATNEQFF
>TRBJ1-1|NA|TRBV30
CAWETDMNTEAFF
>TRBJ2-5|NA|TRBV9
CASSVGQQETQYF
>TRBJ2-7|TRBD2|TRBV6-1
CASSPNLRTSVGYEQYF
>TRBJ1-5|NA|TRBV6-5
CASSYSISQPQHF
>TRBJ1-2|NA|TRBV19
CASSMAHSPNYGYTF
>TRBJ1-1|NA|TRBV4-3
CASSSPGRMDTEAFF
>TRBJ2-5|TRBD2|TRBV5-5
CASSLVGTSEETQYF
>TRBJ1-5|NA|TRBV5-1
CASRKDSNQPQHF
>TRBJ2-6|TRBD1|TRBV18
CASSPYRGSRTEGPGANVLTF
>TRBJ1-5|TRBD1|TRBV30
CAWSRDRGVYQPQHF
>TRBJ1-2|NA|TRBV4-1
CASSQDVGAAGGYTF
>TRBJ1-2|TRBD1|TRBV12-3/TRBV12-4
CATSDRGVGYTF
>TRBJ2-7|NA|TRBV18
CASSLTPGGGEAYEQYF
>TRBJ2-3|NA|TRBV20-1
CSAKFSDTQYF
>TRBJ1-1|NA|TRBV30
CAWSEGLNTEAFF
>TRBJ2-2|TRBD1|TRBV19
CASSPRTGPGELFF
>TRBJ1-2|NA|TRBV6-5
CASSYRISYGYTF
>TRBJ2-3|NA|TRBV27
CASSLKGVVTDTQYF
>TRBJ2-7|TRBD2|TRBV20-1
CSARFTSGVNEQYF
>TRBJ2-7|TRBD1|TRBV6-5
CASSYVGQGDYEQYF